These 24 T cell receptor beta chains were sequenced from one sample in a study of blood T cell repertoires in COVID-19. Using immunoSEQ multiplex PCR, the repertoire was profiled, and TCRdb retains in-frame clones only, with some absent. The profile covers over 50,000 clones, with around 87% appearing a single time and about 6.8% taken by the ten largest. The source material was peripheral blood. The receptors were gathered from a man aged 60 to 69 with acute or convalescent COVID-19.

The CDR3 coding sequence is TGTGCCAGCACGGTTAACTCTGGAAACACCATATATTTT. This codes for CASTVNSGNTIYF. The genes are TRBV6-6 and TRBJ1-3, with D unresolved. The germline V gene encodes CDR1 MNHNY and CDR2 SVGAGI (reference sequence). The CDR3 has 13 amino acids. V dropped 7 bases and J dropped 0 bases, with 7 bases sitting between them.

The CDR3 sequence is CASSPPSGGAGNEQFF. The DNA of the CDR3 is TGTGCCAGCTCACCGCCTAGCGGGGGGGCGGGCAATGAGCAGTTCTTC. This sequence joins TRBV18 and TRBJ2-1, with 12 bases fitting TRBD2. V shed 3 bases, J shed 6 bases, and the junction held 6 bases outside the gene matches. The CDR3 extends over 16 amino acids. Germline lookup yields CDR1 KGHSH and CDR2 LQKENI. Drawing the rest from reference TRBV18 and TRBJ2-1, the complete variable domain is NAGVMQNPRHLVRRRGQEARLRCSPMKGHSHVYWYRQLPEEGLKFMVYLQKENIIDESGMPKERFSAEFPKEGPSILRIQQVVRGDSAAYFCASSPPSGGAGNEQFFGPGTRLTVL.

This chain connects TRBV6-1 to TRBJ2-2; TRBD1 matches at 9 bases. This CDR3 contains 14 residues. Germline loops: CDR1 MNHNS, CDR2 SASEGT. The V gene end was trimmed by 6 bases and the J gene end by 5 bases; junction bases not matched to a gene: 4. The CDR3 sequence is CASRGQGNTGELFF. The CDR3 DNA reads TGTGCCAGCAGGGGACAGGGAAATACCGGGGAGCTGTTTTTT.

V gene TRBV4-3 combines with J gene TRBJ2-7; 8 bases line up with TRBD2. Germline V gene data show CDR1 as LGHNA and CDR2 as YSLEER. V shed 3 bases and J 6 bases; nucleotides not matched to a gene: 10. The CDR3 is 15 amino acids. DNA for the CDR3: TGCGCCAGCAGCCATCAAGCGGGGGATCGCTCCGAGCAGTACTTC. Translated, it gives CASSHQAGDRSEQYF.

The chain couples TRBV5-1 to TRBJ1-1; unclear D gene. The CDR3 extends over 15 amino acids. With 3 bases removed from V and 1 base from J, the gap between germline ends came to 13 bases. CDR1 SGHRS and CDR2 YFSETQ come from the germline V gene. DNA for the CDR3: TGCGCCAGCAGCTCCATTGCGGGAGGGAACACTGAAGCTTTCTTT. Translation: CASSSIAGGNTEAFF.

V usage is TRBV3-1 (or the pseudogene TRBV3-2) and J usage is TRBJ1-1; a possible D gene is TRBD1 (5 bases). The CDR3 spans 13 residues. V was trimmed by 7 bases and J by 1 base, leaving 10 bases between them. The germline CDR1 and CDR2 sequences are LGHDT and YNNKEL (reference sequence). Here the CDR3 DNA reads TGTGCCAGCACCTCAGGACAGAACACTGAAGCTTTCTTT. Protein product: CASTSGQNTEAFF.

The J gene is TRBJ1-1, the V gene TRBV4-3, with D possibly matching TRBD1 (5 bases). The CDR3 sequence is 13 residues long. CDR1 and CDR2 (germline): LGHNA, YSLEER. The V and J ends lost 3 bases and 1 base respectively, with 6 bases between them. In DNA form, the CDR3 reads TGCGCCAGCAGCCACACAGGGAACACTGAAGCTTTCTTT. It encodes CASSHTGNTEAFF.

The chain is built from TRBV7-2 and TRBJ2-2; 7 bases are shared with TRBD2. Trimming removed 1 base from V and 4 bases from J; junction bases left unmatched: 6. CDR3 length: 16 residues. CDR1 SGHTA and CDR2 FQGNSA come from the germline V gene. As DNA, the CDR3 is TGTGCCAGCAGCTTAGACCAGCGGGGCCCCACCGGGGAGCTGTTTTTT. It translates to CASSLDQRGPTGELFF.

In its sample, this clone was seen once. The chain combines TRBV7-2 with TRBJ2-1; 10 bases match TRBD1. CDR3 length: 15 residues. V lost 3 bases, J lost 9 bases, and 8 bases stayed unmatched. Germline assignment: CDR1 SGHTA and CDR2 FQGNSA. CDR3 coding DNA: TGTGCCAGCAGCTTGGATCGGACAGGGGGGTTTGAGCAGTTCTTC. Its translation is CASSLDRTGGFEQFF. Full variable domain (rest looked up from reference TRBV7-2 and TRBJ2-1): GAGVSQSPSNKVTEKGKDVELRCDPISGHTALYWYRQSLGQGLEFLIYFQGNSAPDKSGLPSDRFSAERTGGSVSTLTIQRTQQEDSAVYLCASSLDRTGGFEQFFGPGTRLTVL.

The rearrangement links TRBV5-1 to TRBJ1-5; the match to TRBD1 covers 9 bases. The CDR3 length is 18 residues. With V trimmed by 0 bases and J by 6 bases, 13 bases remained unmatched. Germline V lookup: CDR1 SGHRS, CDR2 YFSETQ. CDR3 nucleotide sequence: TGCGCCAGCAGCTTGGAGCCGGGACAGGGATTCGGAGGTCAGCCCCAGCATTTT. Amino acid sequence: CASSLEPGQGFGGQPQHF.

This sequence joins TRBV4-3 and TRBJ1-1; D is ambiguous. Between the trimmed V and J ends, which lost 0 bases and 0 bases, there was a span of 11 bases. In germline, CDR1 is LGHNA, CDR2 YSLEER. This CDR3 contains 16 residues. CDR3 sequence: CASSQEFTRMNTEAFF. The CDR3, as DNA: TGCGCCAGCAGCCAAGAGTTCACACGCATGAACACTGAAGCTTTCTTT.

The chain employs TRBV11-2 and TRBJ2-1, with 8 bases matching TRBD1. The trim removed 4 bases at V and 4 bases at J, leaving 6 bases unmatched. The germline gives CDR1 SGHAT, CDR2 FQNNGV. The CDR3 is made up of 15 amino acids. CDR3 amino acids: CASSYRDRRYNEQFF. The DNA of the CDR3 is TGTGCCAGCAGCTACCGGGACAGGCGATACAATGAGCAGTTCTTC. The whole variable domain, remainder taken from reference TRBV11-2 and TRBJ2-1, is EAGVAQSPRYKIIEKRQSVAFWCNPISGHATLYWYQQILGQGPKLLIQFQNNGVVDDSQLPKDRFSAERLKGVDSTLKIQPAKLEDSAVYLCASSYRDRRYNEQFFGPGTRLTVL.

The chain is built from TRBV28 and TRBJ1-1; D might be TRBD1 (6 bases). CDR1 is MDHEN, CDR2 SYDVKM, per germline. V was cut by 5 bases and J by 3 bases, with 16 bases left in between. This CDR3 contains 15 residues. The CDR3 DNA is TGTGCCAGCAGTCCTATAACAGGGTTGGACACTGAAGCTTTCTTT. Amino acid sequence: CASSPITGLDTEAFF.

CDR3 region: CASKKGQGNTEAFF. The CDR3 DNA reads as TGCGCCAGCAAAAAGGGACAGGGGAACACTGAAGCTTTCTTT. V is TRBV10-2 and J is TRBJ1-1; 9 nucleotides line up with TRBD1. The CDR3 contains 14 residues. CDR1 is WSHSY and CDR2 is SAAADI in the germline V gene. With 7 bases clipped from V and 1 base from J, the junction kept 4 bases outside the gene matches.

The rearrangement joins TRBV4-3 to TRBJ2-3; tentatively, D is TRBD1 (5 bases). Germline CDR1 and CDR2: LGHNA and YSLEER. This CDR3 region has 14 residues. V dropped 4 bases and J dropped 5 bases, with 13 bases sitting between them. Written as DNA, the CDR3 is TGCGCCAGCAGCCGGACAACCCGCGGAGATACGCAGTATTTT. Its translation: CASSRTTRGDTQYF.

The chain combines TRBV12-3 or TRBV12-4 with TRBJ2-7; unclear D gene. CDR3 size: 13 residues. V was shortened by 2 bases and J by 4 bases, with 9 bases between the two germline ends. The CDR3 here is CASSLSEEYEQYF. The CDR3 DNA follows: TGTGCCAGCAGTTTATCTGAGGAATACGAGCAGTACTTC.

The DNA for the CDR3 is TGCGCCAGCAGCCAAGGGGTAGGACGGGACAATCAGCCCCAGCATTTT. The encoded protein is CASSQGVGRDNQPQHF. The V and J genes are TRBV4-3 and TRBJ1-5, with D unclear. Looked up from germline, CDR1 is LGHNA and CDR2 is YSLEER. The CDR3 contains 16 residues. Deletions cut 1 base from V and 3 bases from J, with 13 bases between.

This sequence joins TRBV6-5 and TRBJ1-1, with 8 bases that match TRBD1. CDR3 length: 13 residues. Germline values: CDR1 MNHEY, CDR2 SVGAGI. Trimming took 6 bases from V and 3 from J; bases not matched to a gene: 3. CDR3 sequence (DNA): TGTGCCAGCAGCGCGACAGGGGACACTGAAGCTTTCTTT. Encoded protein: CASSATGDTEAFF.

This rearrangement joins TRBV6-5 to TRBJ1-1; possibly TRBD1 for D (6 bases). Germline lookup yields CDR1 MNHEY and CDR2 SVGAGI. V shed 6 bases and J shed 4 bases, with 6 bases lying between them. The CDR3 is made up of 11 amino acids. The CDR3 DNA reads as TGTGCCAGCAGAGGGGGCACTGAAGCTTTCTTT. Protein product: CASRGGTEAFF.

This clone came up a few times. V and J are TRBV3-1 (or the pseudogene TRBV3-2) and TRBJ1-1; TRBD1 matches at 7 bases. The CDR3 has 14 amino acids. Germline-derived CDR1 and CDR2 are LGHDT and YNNKEL (reference sequence). V lost 5 bases, J lost 1 base, and 4 bases stayed unmatched. The CDR3 here is CASSDEGANTEAFF. CDR3 DNA sequence: TGTGCCAGCAGCGACGAGGGGGCGAACACTGAAGCTTTCTTT.

V and J are TRBV18 and TRBJ2-7; 7 nucleotides agree with TRBD1. The CDR3 consists of 14 residues. Losses at the gene ends were 6 bases for V and 1 base for J; bases not matched to a gene: 6. Germline values: CDR1 KGHSH, CDR2 LQKENI. The CDR3 here is CASSATGSSYEQYF. For the CDR3, the DNA is TGTGCCAGCTCGGCGACAGGGTCGTCCTACGAGCAGTACTTC. The variable domain in full, with the rest retrieved from reference TRBV18 and TRBJ2-7, is NAGVMQNPRHLVRRRGQEARLRCSPMKGHSHVYWYRQLPEEGLKFMVYLQKENIIDESGMPKERFSAEFPKEGPSILRIQQVVRGDSAAYFCASSATGSSYEQYFGPGTRLTVT.

The chain joins TRBV5-1 to TRBJ2-5; the match to TRBD2 covers 9 bases. This CDR3 comprises 14 residues. Trimming at V came to 4 bases and at J to 0 bases, leaving 1 base not matched to a gene. The germline gives CDR1 SGHRS, CDR2 YFSETQ. CDR3 in DNA: TGCGCCAGCAGCCCTAGCGGGAACCAAGAGACCCAGTACTTC. Its protein product is CASSPSGNQETQYF.

The V call is TRBV19, the J call TRBJ2-1, with 9 positions matching TRBD2. This CDR3 comprises 15 residues. V dropped 4 bases and J dropped 7; count of bases not matched to a gene: 8. Germline CDR1 and CDR2: LNHDA and SQIVND (reference sequence). CDR3 nucleotide sequence: TGTGCCAGTAGTAGGGTGACTAGCGGTTCAAATGAGCAGTTCTTC. The encoded protein is CASSRVTSGSNEQFF.

J is TRBJ2-5 and V is TRBV6-2 or TRBV6-3, with a weak D call TRBD1 (5 bases). CDR3 length: 15 amino acids. Trimming cost V 2 bases and J 5 bases, with 15 bases left between them. Germline V gene lookup returns CDR1 MNHEY and CDR2 SVGEGT. The CDR3 sequence: CASSYVQANSETQYF. For the CDR3, the DNA is TGTGCCAGCAGTTACGTACAGGCCAATTCGGAGACCCAGTACTTC.